This TCR beta chain comes out of a study of control samples from healthy donors and cancer patients. Germline assignment: CDR1 LNHDA and CDR2 SQIVND (reference sequence). Trimming shortened V by 2 bases and J by 5 bases, and 16 bases separated the two germline ends. CDR3 size: 15 residues. Data came from immunoSEQ multiplex PCR; TCRdb stores just in-frame clones and leaves some out. The table shows around 120,000 clones, with 80% to 90% occurring only once. The sequenced sample was PBMCs. The chain is built from TRBV19 and TRBJ2-7; perhaps TRBD1 as D (5 bases). The receptor was derived from a woman between 45 and 65 years old with colorectal cancer. CDR3 sequence reads: CASSIKQVLPHEQYF. The CDR3, as DNA: TGTGCCAGTAGTATAAAACAGGTTTTACCGCACGAGCAGTACTTC.